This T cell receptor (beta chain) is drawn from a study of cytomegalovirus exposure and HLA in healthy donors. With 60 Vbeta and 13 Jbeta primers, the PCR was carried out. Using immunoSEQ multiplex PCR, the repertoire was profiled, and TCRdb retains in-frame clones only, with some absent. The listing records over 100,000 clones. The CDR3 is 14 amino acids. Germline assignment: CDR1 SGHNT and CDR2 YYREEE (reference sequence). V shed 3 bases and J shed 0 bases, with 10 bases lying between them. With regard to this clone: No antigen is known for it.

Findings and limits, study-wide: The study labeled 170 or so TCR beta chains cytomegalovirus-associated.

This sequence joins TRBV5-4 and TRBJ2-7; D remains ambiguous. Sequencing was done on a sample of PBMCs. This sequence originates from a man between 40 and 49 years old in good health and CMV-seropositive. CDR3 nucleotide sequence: TGTGCCAGCAGCTCCAGTAAAAGCTCCTACGAGCAGTACTTC. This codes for CASSSSKSSYEQYF.